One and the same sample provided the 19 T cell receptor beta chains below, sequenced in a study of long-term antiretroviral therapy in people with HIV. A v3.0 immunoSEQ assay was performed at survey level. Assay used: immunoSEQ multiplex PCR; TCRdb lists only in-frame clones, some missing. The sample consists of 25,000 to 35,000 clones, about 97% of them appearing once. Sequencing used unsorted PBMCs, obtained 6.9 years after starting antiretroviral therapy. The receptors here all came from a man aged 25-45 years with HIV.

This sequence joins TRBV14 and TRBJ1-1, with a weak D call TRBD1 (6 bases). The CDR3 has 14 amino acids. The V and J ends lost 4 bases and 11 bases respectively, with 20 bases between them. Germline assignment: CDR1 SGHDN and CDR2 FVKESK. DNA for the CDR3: TGTGCCAGCAGCCTAAAAATTGGGGGCACAGCGGCTTTCTTT. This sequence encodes CASSLKIGGTAAFF.

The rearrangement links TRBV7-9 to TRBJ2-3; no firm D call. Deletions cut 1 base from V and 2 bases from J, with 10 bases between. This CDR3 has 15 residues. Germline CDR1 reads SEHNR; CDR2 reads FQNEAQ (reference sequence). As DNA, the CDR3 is TGTGCCAGCAGCTTAGATCGACGGACCACAGATACGCAGTATTTT. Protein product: CASSLDRRTTDTQYF.

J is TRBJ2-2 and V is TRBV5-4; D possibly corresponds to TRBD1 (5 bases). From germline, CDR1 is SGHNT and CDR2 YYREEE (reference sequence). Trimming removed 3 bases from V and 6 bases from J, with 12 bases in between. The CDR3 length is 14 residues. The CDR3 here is CASSSSGSAGELFF. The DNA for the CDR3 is TGTGCCAGCAGCTCGTCAGGGTCGGCCGGGGAGCTGTTTTTT. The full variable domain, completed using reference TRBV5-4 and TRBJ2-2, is ETGVTQSPTHLIKTRGQQVTLRCSSQSGHNTVSWYQQALGQGPQFIFQYYREEENGRGNFPPRFSGLQFPNYSSELNVNALELDDSALYLCASSSSGSAGELFFGEGSRLTVL.

DNA for the CDR3: TGCAGCGCTGTCTGGGTGGGAGAGACCCAGTACTTC. Translation: CSAVWVGETQYF. This rearrangement joins TRBV29-1 to TRBJ2-5; D not resolved. There are 12 residues in the CDR3. Deletions cut 7 bases from V and 4 bases from J, with 13 bases between. Germline V CDR1 and CDR2: SQVTM, ANQGSEA.

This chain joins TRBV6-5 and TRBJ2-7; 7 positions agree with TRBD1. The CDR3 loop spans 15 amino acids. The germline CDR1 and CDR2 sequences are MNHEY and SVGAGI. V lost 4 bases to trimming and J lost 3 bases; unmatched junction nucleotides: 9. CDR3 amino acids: CASSSAGTAFYEQYF. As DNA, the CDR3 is TGTGCCAGCAGTTCTGCCGGGACAGCCTTCTACGAGCAGTACTTC.

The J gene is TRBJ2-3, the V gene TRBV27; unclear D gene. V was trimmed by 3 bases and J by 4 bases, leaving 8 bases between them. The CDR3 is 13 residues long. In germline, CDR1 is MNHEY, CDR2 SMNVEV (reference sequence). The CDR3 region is CASSLSSADTQYF. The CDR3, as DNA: TGTGCCAGCAGTTTGAGCAGCGCAGATACGCAGTATTTT.

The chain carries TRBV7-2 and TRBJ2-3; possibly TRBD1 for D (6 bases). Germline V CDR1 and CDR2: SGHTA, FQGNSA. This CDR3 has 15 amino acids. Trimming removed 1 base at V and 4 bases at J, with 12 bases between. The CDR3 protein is CASSLVYRDADTQYF. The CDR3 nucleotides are TGTGCCAGCAGCTTAGTTTACAGGGACGCAGATACGCAGTATTTT.

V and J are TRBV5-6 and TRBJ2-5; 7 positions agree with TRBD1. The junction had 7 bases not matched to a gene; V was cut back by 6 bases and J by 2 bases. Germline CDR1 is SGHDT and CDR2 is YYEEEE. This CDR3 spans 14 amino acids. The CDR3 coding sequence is TGTGCCAGCAAACCCACAGGGGTTCAAGAGACCCAGTACTTC. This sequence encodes CASKPTGVQETQYF.

CDR3 sequence: CASSSGTGGDYGYTF. The CDR3 coding sequence is TGCGCCAGCAGTTCCGGGACAGGGGGCGACTATGGCTACACCTTC. The chain recombines TRBV5-1 with TRBJ1-2, with 12 nucleotides matching TRBD1. J gave up 3 bases and V 5 bases, and 5 bases lay outside the gene matches. Germline-derived CDR1 and CDR2 are SGHRS and YFSETQ. The CDR3 runs 15 residues.

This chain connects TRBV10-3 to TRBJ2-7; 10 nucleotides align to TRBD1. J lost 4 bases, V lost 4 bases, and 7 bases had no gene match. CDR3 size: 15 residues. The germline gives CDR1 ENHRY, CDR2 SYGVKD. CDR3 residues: CAISVGPGQGYEQYF. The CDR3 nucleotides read TGTGCCATCAGTGTTGGTCCGGGACAGGGGTACGAGCAGTACTTC.

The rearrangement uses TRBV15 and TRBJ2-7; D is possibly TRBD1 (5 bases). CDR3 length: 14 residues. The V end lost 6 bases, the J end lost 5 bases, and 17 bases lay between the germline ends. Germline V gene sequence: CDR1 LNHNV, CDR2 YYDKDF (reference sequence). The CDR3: CATSLRRAYDEQYF. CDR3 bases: TGTGCCACCAGTCTCCGCAGGGCTTATGACGAGCAGTACTTC.

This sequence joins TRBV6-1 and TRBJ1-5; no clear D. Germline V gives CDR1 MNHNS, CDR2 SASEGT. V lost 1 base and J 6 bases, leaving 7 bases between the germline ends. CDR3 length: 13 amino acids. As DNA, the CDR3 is TGTGCCAGCAGTGAAGGGGTAGGTCAGCCCCAGCATTTT. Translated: CASSEGVGQPQHF.

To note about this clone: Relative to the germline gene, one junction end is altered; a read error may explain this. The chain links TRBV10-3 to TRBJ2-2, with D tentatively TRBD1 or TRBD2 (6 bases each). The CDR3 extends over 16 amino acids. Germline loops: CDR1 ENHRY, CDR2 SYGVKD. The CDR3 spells CAISETGTPVVGGSIF. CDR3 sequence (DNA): TGTGCCATCAGTGAAACCGGGACACCGGTGGTGGGGGGAAGCATTTTT.

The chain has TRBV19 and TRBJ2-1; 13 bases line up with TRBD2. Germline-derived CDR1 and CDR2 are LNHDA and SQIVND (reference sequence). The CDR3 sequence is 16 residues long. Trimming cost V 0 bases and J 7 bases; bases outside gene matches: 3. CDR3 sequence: CASSIDWGLAGNEQFF. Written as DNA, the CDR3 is TGTGCCAGTAGTATAGATTGGGGACTAGCGGGAAATGAGCAGTTCTTC.

The CDR3 region has the DNA TGTGCCTGGAGTCTTCTAGCGGGAGGGTCCGGGGAGCTGTTTTTT. It encodes CAWSLLAGGSGELFF. V gene TRBV30 combines with J gene TRBJ2-2, with TRBD2 identical over 12 bases. Germline V gene data show CDR1 as GTSNPN and CDR2 as SVGIG (reference sequence). The CDR3 consists of 15 residues. The ends lost 2 bases at V and 6 bases at J; junction bases unmatched: 4.

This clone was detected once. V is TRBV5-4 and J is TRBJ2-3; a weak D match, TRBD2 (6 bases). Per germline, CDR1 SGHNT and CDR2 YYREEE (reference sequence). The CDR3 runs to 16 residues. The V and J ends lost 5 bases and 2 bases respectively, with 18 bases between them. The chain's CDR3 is CASSLAGSRHTDTQYF. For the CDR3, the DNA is TGTGCCAGCAGTCTGGCGGGGAGCAGACACACAGATACGCAGTATTTT.

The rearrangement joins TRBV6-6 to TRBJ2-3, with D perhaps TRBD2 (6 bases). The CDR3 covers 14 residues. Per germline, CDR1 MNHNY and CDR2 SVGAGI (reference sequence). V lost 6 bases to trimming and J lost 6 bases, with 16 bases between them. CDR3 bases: TGTGCCAGCAGCCCCCCCCTAGCGACCGATACGCAGTATTTT. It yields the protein CASSPPLATDTQYF.

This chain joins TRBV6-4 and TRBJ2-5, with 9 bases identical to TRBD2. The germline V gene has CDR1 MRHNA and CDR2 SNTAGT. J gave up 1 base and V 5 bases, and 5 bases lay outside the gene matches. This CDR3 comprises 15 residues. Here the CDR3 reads CASSRGSGGQETQYF. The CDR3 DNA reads TGTGCCAGCAGTCGGGGTAGCGGGGGCCAAGAGACCCAGTACTTC.

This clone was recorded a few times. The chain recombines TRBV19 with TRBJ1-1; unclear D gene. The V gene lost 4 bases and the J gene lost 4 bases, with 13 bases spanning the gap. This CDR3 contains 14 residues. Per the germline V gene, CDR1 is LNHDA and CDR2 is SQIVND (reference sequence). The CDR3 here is CASSTLVGGTEAFF. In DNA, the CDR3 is TGTGCCAGTAGTACTTTGGTGGGCGGCACTGAAGCTTTCTTT.